The 30 T cell receptor beta chains below all came from one sample that was sequenced in a study of PD-1 blockade in classical Hodgkin lymphoma. Assay: immunoSEQ multiplex PCR; the TCRdb copy retains only in-frame clones and omits some. The table includes some 31,000 clones, about two thirds detected once. Every patient had relapsed following autologous stem cell transplantation, and cohorts differed in brentuximab vedotin exposure. The starting material was peripheral blood mononuclear cells (PBMCs), obtained before the second cycle of nivolumab. The receptors originated from a human donor with classical Hodgkin lymphoma.

In this sample, this clone turned up a few times. The J gene is TRBJ1-1, the V gene TRBV7-2; a weak D match, TRBD1 (6 bases). Trimming pared 0 bases from V and 1 base from J, leaving 9 bases between. CDR1 SGHTA and CDR2 FQGNSA come from the germline V gene. The CDR3 spans 15 residues. CDR3 residues: CASSLAARGNTEAFF. CDR3 in DNA: TGTGCCAGCAGCTTAGCTGCCAGGGGGAACACTGAAGCTTTCTTT.

The V call is TRBV7-9, the J call TRBJ1-1, with a possible D match to TRBD1 (6 bases). The germline gives CDR1 SEHNR, CDR2 FQNEAQ (reference sequence). This CDR3 comprises 12 residues. V was pared by 5 bases and J by 6 bases, with 10 bases between. In DNA form, the CDR3 reads TGTGCCAGCAGCAGGGACAATCCTGAAGCTTTCTTT. Protein product: CASSRDNPEAFF. Full variable domain (missing parts from reference TRBV7-9 and TRBJ1-1): DTGVSQNPRHKITKRGQNVTFRCDPISEHNRLYWYRQTLGQGPEFLTYFQNEAQLEKSRLLSDRFSAERPKGSFSTLEIQRTEQGDSAMYLCASSRDNPEAFFGQGTRLTVV.

There are a few counts of this clone. Here the CDR3 DNA reads TGTGCCAGCAGCCAAGATTCGGGGGCTGCCTACGAGCAGTTCTTC. Amino acid sequence: CASSQDSGAAYEQFF. The J gene is TRBJ2-1, the V gene TRBV4-2; D might be TRBD1 or TRBD2, each matching 6 bases. The CDR3 is 15 amino acids. In germline, CDR1 is LGHNA, CDR2 YNFKEQ. Deletions cut 0 bases from V and 10 bases from J, with 16 bases between.

The chain links TRBV28 to TRBJ2-7; possibly TRBD2 for D (7 bases). Per germline, CDR1 MDHEN and CDR2 SYDVKM. This CDR3 is built from 15 residues. The V and J ends lost 6 bases and 4 bases respectively, with 19 bases between them. The CDR3 bases are TGTGCCAGCAGCCCCGCGGGGGCTGACCAATACGAGCAGTACGTC. It translates to CASSPAGADQYEQYV.

The J gene is TRBJ2-3, the V gene TRBV2, with D tentatively TRBD1 (6 bases). CDR1 SNHLY and CDR2 FYNNEI come from the germline V gene. The CDR3 has 16 amino acids. With 8 bases removed from V and 0 bases from J, the gap between germline ends came to 18 bases. The CDR3 nucleotides read TGTGCCAGCGGTAATCCGGGACAAGTAAGCACAGATACGCAGTATTTT. Translation: CASGNPGQVSTDTQYF.

V is TRBV28 and J is TRBJ1-1; 7 nucleotides align to TRBD1. Trimming removed 3 bases from V and 4 bases from J; junction bases left unmatched: 11. CDR1 is MDHEN, CDR2 SYDVKM, per germline. The CDR3 consists of 16 residues. The CDR3 protein is CASSFGAGGGSTEAFF. CDR3 nucleotide sequence: TGTGCCAGCAGTTTTGGGGCAGGGGGTGGGAGCACTGAAGCTTTCTTT. Drawing the rest from reference TRBV28 and TRBJ1-1, the complete variable domain is DVKVTQSSRYLVKRTGEKVFLECVQDMDHENMFWYRQDPGLGLRLIYFSYDVKMKEKGDIPEGYSVSREKKERFSLILESASTNQTSMYLCASSFGAGGGSTEAFFGQGTRLTVV.

V and J are TRBV5-4 and TRBJ1-1; no firm D call. The CDR3 consists of 13 residues. V lost 2 bases and J 1 base, leaving 6 bases between the germline ends. From germline, CDR1 is SGHNT and CDR2 YYREEE (reference sequence). CDR3 amino acids: CASSFRQNTEAFF. In nucleotides, the CDR3 is TGTGCCAGCAGCTTCAGACAGAACACTGAAGCTTTCTTT. The full variable domain, in which reference TRBV5-4 and TRBJ1-1 provide the parts outside the CDR3, is ETGVTQSPTHLIKTRGQQVTLRCSSQSGHNTVSWYQQALGQGPQFIFQYYREEENGRGNFPPRFSGLQFPNYSSELNVNALELDDSALYLCASSFRQNTEAFFGQGTRLTVV.

The genes are TRBV2 and TRBJ2-7; no firm D call. The CDR3 extends over 13 amino acids. From germline, CDR1 is SNHLY and CDR2 FYNNEI. The ends were cut back, 7 bases at V and 2 bases at J, with 12 bases in the middle. The CDR3 bases are TGTGCCAGCATCCGGCGTCAGACCTACGAGCAGTACTTC. This gives the protein CASIRRQTYEQYF.

The gene calls are TRBV5-1 and TRBJ2-7; 9 bases align to TRBD2. Germline-derived CDR1 and CDR2 are SGHRS and YFSETQ. The CDR3 has 15 residues. Trimming cost V 1 base and J 5 bases; bases outside gene matches: 7. The CDR3 sequence: CASSLLASGGHEQYF. CDR3 bases: TGCGCCAGCAGCTTGCTCGCCAGCGGGGGGCACGAGCAGTACTTC.

V is TRBV7-2 and J is TRBJ2-5; D unresolved. In germline, CDR1 is SGHTA, CDR2 FQGNSA. CDR3 size: 13 residues. Trimming shortened V by 1 base and J by 2 bases, and 5 bases separated the two germline ends. This CDR3 is CASSLGIQETQYF. CDR3 nucleotides: TGTGCCAGCAGCTTAGGGATTCAAGAGACCCAGTACTTC. Full variable domain (remainder filled in from reference TRBV7-2 and TRBJ2-5): GAGVSQSPSNKVTEKGKDVELRCDPISGHTALYWYRQSLGQGLEFLIYFQGNSAPDKSGLPSDRFSAERTGGSVSTLTIQRTQQEDSAVYLCASSLGIQETQYFGPGTRLLVL.

This chain uses TRBV19 with TRBJ1-3, with a weak D call TRBD1 (5 bases). V shed 7 bases and J shed 0 bases, with 13 bases lying between them. The V gene's germline CDR1 is LNHDA and CDR2 SQIVND (reference sequence). The CDR3 has 15 amino acids. The CDR3 spells CASTTGRFSGNTIYF. CDR3 nucleotides: TGTGCCAGTACAACAGGAAGGTTCTCTGGAAACACCATATATTTT.

This clone was recorded once. The chain couples TRBV5-5 to TRBJ1-1; D uncertain. V lost 0 bases to trimming and J lost 14 bases, with 20 bases between them. CDR1 and CDR2 (germline): SGHKS, YYEKEE (reference sequence). The CDR3 runs 14 residues. The CDR3 coding sequence is TGTGCCAGCAGCTTGGATTTCTTGAGTCGGGAAGGCTTCTTT. Its translation is CASSLDFLSREGFF.

The V call is TRBV5-1, the J call TRBJ2-5; 7 nucleotides agree with TRBD1. Germline V gene data show CDR1 as SGHRS and CDR2 as YFSETQ. CDR3 size: 13 residues. With V trimmed by 7 bases and J by 2 bases, 5 bases remained unmatched. Written as DNA, the CDR3 is TGCGCCAGCCGACAGGGTATACAAGAGACCCAGTACTTC. Translation gives CASRQGIQETQYF.

The sample holds a few counts of this clone. The chain uses TRBV4-2 and TRBJ1-5; 10 bases are shared with TRBD1. The CDR3 covers 17 residues. The J segment lost 2 bases and the V segment lost 4 bases, leaving 8 bases of the junction unmatched. The V gene's germline CDR1 is LGHNA and CDR2 YNFKEQ. CDR3 sequence: CASSPNAGTGGNQPQHF. In DNA, the CDR3 is TGTGCCAGCAGCCCGAACGCCGGGACAGGGGGCAATCAGCCCCAGCATTTT.

This sequence joins TRBV15 and TRBJ1-1; D ambiguous. The ends were cut back, 5 bases at V and 0 bases at J, with 4 bases in the middle. Per the germline V gene, CDR1 is LNHNV and CDR2 is YYDKDF (reference sequence). This CDR3 comprises 12 residues. The CDR3 is CATSSLNTEAFF. The CDR3 DNA reads as TGTGCCACCAGCTCTTTGAACACTGAAGCTTTCTTT. Full variable domain (remainder filled in from reference TRBV15 and TRBJ1-1): DAMVIQNPRYQVTQFGKPVTLSCSQTLNHNVMYWYQQKSSQAPKLLFHYYDKDFNNEADTPDNFQSRRPNTSFCFLDIRSPGLGDTAMYLCATSSLNTEAFFGQGTRLTVV.

In its sample, this clone was seen a few times. V usage is TRBV7-9 and J usage is TRBJ1-4; no definite D call. Germline V gives CDR1 SEHNR, CDR2 FQNEAQ (reference sequence). This CDR3 is 12 amino acids long. With 1 base removed from V and 7 bases from J, the gap between germline ends came to 4 bases. The CDR3 bases are TGTGCCAGCAGCTTAGTGACTGAAAAACTGTTTTTT. Its translation: CASSLVTEKLFF.

The chain has TRBV5-1 and TRBJ1-2, with D unresolved. There are 13 residues in the CDR3. V was pared by 7 bases and J by 4 bases, with 14 bases between. Germline V gene sequence: CDR1 SGHRS, CDR2 YFSETQ. The DNA for the CDR3 is TGCGCCAGCGCACGGATCATGGGCTATGGCTACACCTTC. It is translated as CASARIMGYGYTF.

In regard to this clone: Other DNA sequences in this specimen translate into the identical CDR3. The chain combines TRBV28 with TRBJ1-6; 7 bases match TRBD1. Germline CDR1 is MDHEN and CDR2 is SYDVKM. The V and J ends lost 6 bases and 7 bases, in that order; junction bases with no gene match: 6. The CDR3 sequence is 14 residues long. The CDR3 reads CASSPDRVNSPLHF. The CDR3 DNA sequence: TGTGCCAGCAGCCCAGACAGGGTAAATTCACCCCTCCACTTT.

The chain has TRBV5-1 and TRBJ2-5, with 7 bases fitting TRBD1. The ends lost 4 bases at V and 4 bases at J; junction bases unmatched: 10. This CDR3 region has 15 residues. The germline V gene has CDR1 SGHRS and CDR2 YFSETQ. The CDR3 sequence is CASSPDRRGGETQYF. The CDR3, as DNA: TGCGCCAGCAGCCCGGACAGGCGTGGGGGAGAGACCCAGTACTTC.

V is TRBV7-2 and J is TRBJ2-5; 8 bases match TRBD2. V shed 5 bases, J shed 4 bases, and the junction held 9 bases outside the gene matches. Per germline, CDR1 SGHTA and CDR2 FQGNSA. The CDR3 is 15 residues long. This CDR3 reads CASSVQRGRGETQYF. The CDR3 coding sequence is TGTGCCAGCAGCGTCCAGCGGGGGAGAGGAGAGACCCAGTACTTC.

The chain is built from TRBV7-3 and TRBJ2-2; D uncertain. Trimming removed 1 base from V and 3 bases from J, with 0 bases in between. This CDR3 spans 12 amino acids. Germline loops: CDR1 SGHTA, CDR2 FQGTGA. The chain's CDR3 is CASSLNTGELFF. The CDR3 DNA follows: TGTGCCAGCAGCTTAAACACCGGGGAGCTGTTTTTT.

This clone ranks as medium-sized. The chain has TRBV19 and TRBJ1-2; 7 bases match TRBD1. CDR1 is LNHDA, CDR2 SQIVND, per germline (reference sequence). The CDR3 is 14 amino acids. Trimming at V came to 4 bases and at J to 3 bases, leaving 5 bases not matched to a gene. The CDR3 sequence is CASSKRQGDYGYTF. For the CDR3, the DNA is TGTGCCAGTAGTAAACGGCAGGGGGACTATGGCTACACCTTC.

The chain combines TRBV15 with TRBJ1-2, with D maybe TRBD1 (6 bases). The CDR3 contains 15 residues. From germline, CDR1 is LNHNV and CDR2 YYDKDF (reference sequence). Trimming stripped 1 base from V and 2 bases from J, with 11 bases between. In DNA, the CDR3 is TGTGCCACCAGCAGAGGACAGGTCGGGAACTATGGCTACACCTTC. It yields the protein CATSRGQVGNYGYTF.

V and J are TRBV2 and TRBJ1-1; D gene uncertain. The germline V and J ends were trimmed by 8 bases and 1 base, with 11 bases remaining between them. This CDR3 region has 13 residues. CDR1 and CDR2 from the germline V gene are SNHLY and FYNNEI. CDR3 protein: CASHREGNTEAFF. CDR3 DNA: TGTGCCAGCCATCGGGAGGGGAACACTGAAGCTTTCTTT.

This chain connects TRBV6-5 to TRBJ1-3; D might be TRBD1 (5 bases). Germline values: CDR1 MNHEY, CDR2 SVGAGI. The CDR3 length is 16 residues. Trimming stripped 2 bases from V and 4 bases from J, with 15 bases between. The DNA for the CDR3 is TGTGCCAGCAGTTACAATTGGAGGGCAGGGGGAAACACCATATATTTT. Its protein product is CASSYNWRAGGNTIYF.

The chain is built from TRBV29-1 and TRBJ2-1, with unresolved D. Trimming pared 4 bases from V and 5 bases from J, leaving 9 bases between. Germline-derived CDR1 and CDR2 are SQVTM and ANQGSEA. CDR3 size: 12 residues. CDR3: CSVVLAHNEQFF. Written as DNA, the CDR3 is TGCAGCGTTGTTTTGGCTCACAATGAGCAGTTCTTC.

This rearrangement joins TRBV7-6 to TRBJ1-4; D is perhaps TRBD1 (5 bases). Germline V lookup: CDR1 SGHVS, CDR2 FNYEAQ. There are 14 residues in the CDR3. Trimming cost V 5 bases and J 10 bases, with 17 bases left between them. The CDR3 DNA sequence: TGTGCCAGCAGCCCCAACCGGGGCCTAGGAAAACTGTTTTTT. Protein sequence: CASSPNRGLGKLFF.

This clone has only one observation. The genes are TRBV15 and TRBJ2-2, with 7 positions matching TRBD1. The V and J ends lost 1 base and 2 bases, in that order; junction bases with no gene match: 7. The CDR3 totals 17 residues. From germline, CDR1 is LNHNV and CDR2 YYDKDF (reference sequence). Here the CDR3 DNA reads TGTGCCACCAGCAGAGTTAGGGCAGGGGGAAACACCGGGGAGCTGTTTTTT. The encoded protein is CATSRVRAGGNTGELFF.

J is TRBJ2-3 and V is TRBV19; the D is unclear. Trimming cost V 5 bases and J 8 bases, with 17 bases left between them. CDR1 is LNHDA, CDR2 SQIVND, per germline (reference sequence). This CDR3 is 14 amino acids long. CDR3 region: CASSDRPRRGTQYF. CDR3 nucleotides: TGTGCCAGTAGTGATCGCCCTCGGCGAGGTACGCAGTATTTT.

The chain is built from TRBV19 and TRBJ2-1; D unclear. V was clipped by 4 bases and J by 0 bases, with 10 bases between them. The CDR3 consists of 15 residues. Germline CDR1 LNHDA, CDR2 SQIVND (reference sequence). The CDR3 protein is CASSRALLSYNEQFF. The DNA for the CDR3 is TGTGCCAGTAGTAGGGCGCTCCTCTCCTACAATGAGCAGTTCTTC.